A selection of T cell receptor beta chains follows, all from one sample in a study of blood T cells in healthy people across ages. TCRdb processed the 5' RACE reads anew with MiXCR; each CDR3 protein has one entry. The sample includes 800,000 to 1,000,000 distinct CDR3 sequences, roughly 48% of them seen just once. Sequencing was done on a sample of blood. The receptors were gathered from a man aged 25-45 years in good health. Both conserved end residues are part of each CDR3. Each record gives: V gene, J gene, D gene, clone size, CDR3 protein, CDR3 DNA. A D gene is named only where the DNA matches it firmly. Clone size is not always given. Where it is, it says once, few, many or a class for expanded clones.

V gene: TRBV11-2; J gene: TRBJ1-2; D gene: .; clone size: few; CDR3 protein: CASSSSRLGYTF; CDR3 DNA: TGTGCCAGCAGCTCTTCTCGGCTGGGCTACACCTTC
V gene: TRBV28; J gene: TRBJ1-1; D gene: TRBD1; clone size: once; CDR3 protein: CASRGQGTRSEAFF; CDR3 DNA: TGTGCCAGCAGAGGACAGGGGACCCGGTCTGAAGCTTTCTTT
V gene: TRBV11-2; J gene: TRBJ2-5; D gene: TRBD2; clone size: few; CDR3 protein: CASSPRTSGSQETQYF; CDR3 DNA: TGTGCCAGCAGCCCCCGGACTAGCGGGTCCCAAGAGACCCAGTACTTC
V gene: TRBV4-3; J gene: TRBJ2-3; D gene: .; clone size: .; CDR3 protein: CASSQEWQGADTQYF; CDR3 DNA: TGCGCCAGCAGCCAAGAATGGCAGGGAGCGGATACGCAGTATTTT
V gene: TRBV27; J gene: TRBJ2-7; D gene: .; clone size: .; CDR3 protein: CASSPRAQYEQYF; CDR3 DNA: TGTGCCAGCAGTCCACGGGCCCAATACGAGCAGTACTTC
V gene: TRBV7-2; J gene: TRBJ2-3; D gene: .; clone size: .; CDR3 protein: CASSPRVGGNTDTQYF; CDR3 DNA: TGTGCCAGCAGCCCGAGGGTCGGGGGCAACACAGATACGCAGTATTTT
V gene: TRBV25-1; J gene: TRBJ2-3; D gene: TRBD2; clone size: few; CDR3 protein: CASAPGLAGRDTQYF; CDR3 DNA: TGTGCCAGTGCTCCGGGACTAGCGGGGCGTGATACGCAGTATTTT
V gene: TRBV20-1; J gene: TRBJ2-1; D gene: TRBD1; clone size: .; CDR3 protein: CSARTRGLSYNERFF; CDR3 DNA: TGCAGTGCTAGGACCAGGGGGCTATCCTACAATGAGCGGTTCTTC
V gene: TRBV20-1; J gene: TRBJ1-2; D gene: TRBD1; clone size: .; CDR3 protein: CSHYRGRDYGYTF; CDR3 DNA: TGCAGTCATTACAGGGGGCGCGACTATGGCTACACCTTC
V gene: TRBV15; J gene: TRBJ1-5; D gene: .; clone size: .; CDR3 protein: CATSTYSNQPQHF; CDR3 DNA: TGTGCCACCAGCACGTATAGCAATCAGCCCCAGCATTTT
V gene: TRBV7-3; J gene: TRBJ1-1; D gene: TRBD1; clone size: many; CDR3 protein: CASSQGTANEAFF; CDR3 DNA: TGTGCCAGCAGCCAAGGGACAGCCAATGAAGCTTTCTTT
V gene: TRBV6-1; J gene: TRBJ1-5; D gene: .; clone size: .; CDR3 protein: CASTRKVSNQPQHF; CDR3 DNA: TGTGCCAGCACTAGAAAGGTATCCAATCAGCCCCAGCATTTT
V gene: TRBV7-2; J gene: TRBJ1-5; D gene: .; clone size: .; CDR3 protein: CASSFAGQPQHF; CDR3 DNA: TGTGCCAGCAGCTTCGCCGGTCAGCCCCAGCATTTT
V gene: TRBV4-1; J gene: TRBJ1-5; D gene: TRBD1; clone size: many; CDR3 protein: CASSQTGGGNQPQHF; CDR3 DNA: TGCGCCAGCAGCCAAACAGGGGGCGGCAATCAGCCCCAGCATTTT
V gene: TRBV30; J gene: TRBJ2-7; D gene: .; clone size: many; CDR3 protein: CAWSVTRGSEQYF; CDR3 DNA: TGTGCCTGGAGTGTCACCCGGGGCTCCGAGCAGTACTTC
V gene: TRBV11-1; J gene: TRBJ2-7; D gene: TRBD2; clone size: .; CDR3 protein: CASSLQRGPSDEQYF; CDR3 DNA: TGTGCCAGCAGCTTACAGCGGGGGCCTTCCGACGAGCAGTACTTC
V gene: TRBV6-4; J gene: TRBJ2-3; D gene: .; clone size: .; CDR3 protein: CASSDSDEADTQYF; CDR3 DNA: TGTGCCAGCAGTGACTCTGATGAGGCAGATACGCAGTATTTT
V gene: TRBV29-1; J gene: TRBJ1-1; D gene: .; clone size: .; CDR3 protein: CSGDTANTEAFF; CDR3 DNA: TGCAGCGGAGATACAGCGAACACTGAAGCTTTCTTT
V gene: TRBV5-1; J gene: TRBJ2-1; D gene: .; clone size: few; CDR3 protein: CASDRGGAAYNEQFF; CDR3 DNA: TGCGCCAGCGACCGAGGGGGGGCCGCCTACAATGAGCAGTTCTTC
V gene: TRBV25-1; J gene: TRBJ2-4; D gene: .; clone size: .; CDR3 protein: CASSDWGPRAKNIQYF; CDR3 DNA: TGTGCCAGCAGTGACTGGGGACCGCGAGCCAAAAACATTCAGTACTTC
V gene: TRBV24-1; J gene: TRBJ2-7; D gene: TRBD1; clone size: few; CDR3 protein: CATSDSGTGWNEQYF; CDR3 DNA: TGTGCCACCAGTGATTCCGGGACAGGGTGGAACGAGCAGTACTTC
V gene: TRBV4-1; J gene: TRBJ2-7; D gene: .; clone size: few; CDR3 protein: CASSQVASSGGFNSYEQYF; CDR3 DNA: TGCGCCAGCAGCCAAGTAGCTTCCTCGGGGGGCTTTAACTCCTACGAGCAGTACTTC